This T cell receptor beta chain was recovered during a study of cytomegalovirus exposure and HLA in healthy donors. Study at large: An early release of data contained about 85 million unique TCRs, which came from HLA-typed donors. Study results and limitations: Most subjects had HLA-A and HLA-B alleles reportedly predicted accurately by TCR beta sequences. In a later analysis, HLA-C alleles had the fewest associated TCRs, DRB1 alleles the most. Earlier results showed most TCR beta V segments being productive about 87% or about 30% of the time.

Germline V CDR1 and CDR2: SGHNT, YYREEE (reference sequence). The length of the CDR3 is 13 residues. Trimming took off 4 bases at V and 3 bases at J, with 10 bases between the two ends. Use of 60 Vbeta and 13 Jbeta primers characterized the PCR. Method: immunoSEQ multiplex PCR; TCRdb's copy keeps in-frame clones and lacks some. Here the sample spans 150,000 to 250,000 clones, around three quarters being singletons. To note about this clone: Antigen unknown.

The sample comprised PBMCs. The chain recombines TRBV5-4 with TRBJ1-1, with D possibly TRBD1 on 5 matching bases. The TCR was taken from a young man in good health and CMV-seronegative. In DNA, the CDR3 is TGTGCCAGCAGCACAAAGACAGACACTGAAGCTTTCTTT. This encodes CASSTKTDTEAFF.